This TCR beta chain was captured by sequencing in a study of regulatory T cells in long-lasting Graves disease. HTBI primers from iRepertoire and Arm-PCR of CDR3 regions yielded the TCR beta libraries. From the multiplex PCR reads, TCRdb called clonotypes with MiXCR, one entry per CDR3 protein. In the table there are a few hundred thousand distinct CDR3 sequences, about 19% of which are singletons. Time point of the sample: newly diagnosed GD, antithyroid drugs for less than 3 months. Construction of the TCR library relied on RNA isolated from PBMCs. Per the germline V gene, CDR1 is SGHDT and CDR2 is YYEEEE. V was cut by 4 bases and J by 0 bases, with 13 bases left in between. The length of the CDR3 is 15 residues. Study results and limitations: When disease was persistent, TRBV28, TRBJ1-2 and TRBJ2-5 were the favored segments.

The table lists this clonotype with many counts. No antigen is known for it. The rearrangement links TRBV5-6 to TRBJ1-1, with D uncertain. The material was peripheral blood mononuclear cells (PBMCs), obtained at new diagnosis, from a patient treated with antithyroid drugs. The sequence came from a female donor with Graves disease. This CDR3 is CASSPRWQVNTEAFF. CDR3 DNA sequence: TGTGCCAGCAGCCCGCGGTGGCAAGTGAACACTGAAGCTTTCTTT.